Listed below are T cell receptor beta chains from one sample, sequenced in a study of T cell responses to AZD1222 COVID-19 vaccine. Assay: immunoSEQ multiplex PCR; the TCRdb copy retains only in-frame clones and omits some. The data show some 150,000 clones, 88% seen once. The material was peripheral blood, obtained on day 0 of AZD1222 vaccination. The receptors stem from an adult in good health. CDR3s include the opening cysteine and the closing phenylalanine or tryptophan. Each record gives: CDR3 length, J gene, D gene, V gene, clone size, CDR3 protein, CDR3 DNA. The D gene is left open where the match is weak. Size is stated for part of the rows, as once, few or many counts, or as a class when the clone is expanded.

CDR3 length: 16
J gene: TRBJ1-5
D gene: TRBD1
V gene: TRBV5-5
clone size: -
CDR3 protein: CASTRGGTANNQPQHF
CDR3 DNA: TGTGCCAGCACCCGAGGGGGGACAGCCAACAATCAGCCCCAGCATTTT

CDR3 length: 15
J gene: TRBJ1-2
D gene: TRBD1
V gene: TRBV14
clone size: -
CDR3 protein: CASSQAGTGAKGYTF
CDR3 DNA: TGTGCCAGCAGCCAAGCGGGGACAGGGGCGAAAGGCTACACCTTC

CDR3 length: 15
J gene: TRBJ2-3
D gene: TRBD2
V gene: TRBV18
clone size: -
CDR3 protein: CASGESVAGADTQYF
CDR3 DNA: TGTGCCAGCGGGGAGTCGGTAGCGGGAGCGGATACGCAGTATTTT

CDR3 length: 13
J gene: TRBJ1-2
D gene: -
V gene: TRBV7-2
clone size: -
CDR3 protein: CASSLDSSYGYTF
CDR3 DNA: TGTGCCAGCAGCTTAGACAGCTCCTATGGCTACACCTTC

CDR3 length: 13
J gene: TRBJ2-1
D gene: -
V gene: TRBV9
clone size: -
CDR3 protein: CASSVRPGNEQFF
CDR3 DNA: TGTGCCAGCAGCGTTCGGCCCGGCAATGAGCAGTTCTTC

CDR3 length: 13
J gene: TRBJ1-4
D gene: -
V gene: TRBV27
clone size: -
CDR3 protein: CASSFSGKEKLFF
CDR3 DNA: TGTGCCAGCAGTTTTTCCGGAAAGGAAAAACTGTTTTTT

CDR3 length: 16
J gene: TRBJ2-2
D gene: -
V gene: TRBV5-6
clone size: -
CDR3 protein: CASFDRIRFQHGELFF
CDR3 DNA: TGTGCCAGCTTCGACAGGATTCGGTTTCAGCACGGGGAGCTGTTTTTT

CDR3 length: 16
J gene: TRBJ2-1
D gene: TRBD2
V gene: TRBV14
clone size: -
CDR3 protein: CASSQDGAGYYNEQFF
CDR3 DNA: TGTGCCAGCAGCCAAGACGGAGCGGGATACTACAATGAGCAGTTCTTC

CDR3 length: 15
J gene: TRBJ1-5
D gene: -
V gene: TRBV18
clone size: few
CDR3 protein: CASSPAVNSNQPQHF
CDR3 DNA: TGTGCCAGCTCACCAGCAGTGAATAGCAATCAGCCCCAGCATTTT

CDR3 length: 11
J gene: TRBJ1-1
D gene: -
V gene: TRBV30
clone size: -
CDR3 protein: CAWSRDTEAFF
CDR3 DNA: TGTGCCTGGAGTAGGGACACTGAAGCTTTCTTT

CDR3 length: 14
J gene: TRBJ1-5
D gene: -
V gene: TRBV6-1
clone size: -
CDR3 protein: CASSEPMASQPQHF
CDR3 DNA: TGTGCCAGCAGTGAACCCATGGCGTCTCAGCCCCAGCATTTT

CDR3 length: 13
J gene: TRBJ1-1
D gene: -
V gene: TRBV10-2
clone size: -
CDR3 protein: CASGWGADTEAFF
CDR3 DNA: TGCGCCAGCGGCTGGGGGGCGGACACTGAAGCTTTCTTT

CDR3 length: 15
J gene: TRBJ2-7
D gene: -
V gene: TRBV9
clone size: -
CDR3 protein: CASSVATGAPYEQYF
CDR3 DNA: TGTGCCAGCAGCGTAGCGACGGGCGCCCCCTACGAGCAGTACTTC

CDR3 length: 13
J gene: TRBJ2-5
D gene: -
V gene: TRBV5-6
clone size: once
CDR3 protein: CASSLASAETQYF
CDR3 DNA: TGTGCCAGCAGCTTGGCTTCGGCAGAGACCCAGTACTTC

CDR3 length: 13
J gene: TRBJ2-1
D gene: -
V gene: TRBV27
clone size: -
CDR3 protein: CASISSAGNEQFF
CDR3 DNA: TGTGCCAGCATCAGTAGTGCGGGGAATGAGCAGTTCTTC

CDR3 length: 16
J gene: TRBJ1-1
D gene: TRBD1
V gene: TRBV10-3
clone size: -
CDR3 protein: CAISEPKGTGGTEAFF
CDR3 DNA: TGTGCCATCAGTGAGCCGAAGGGGACAGGGGGGACTGAAGCTTTCTTT

CDR3 length: 14
J gene: TRBJ1-4
D gene: -
V gene: TRBV5-1
clone size: -
CDR3 protein: CASSYGQFDEKLFF
CDR3 DNA: TGCGCCAGCAGTTACGGACAGTTTGACGAAAAACTGTTTTTT

CDR3 length: 15
J gene: TRBJ2-3
D gene: TRBD2
V gene: TRBV6-5
clone size: -
CDR3 protein: CASSYEVPGLGVTYF
CDR3 DNA: TGTGCCAGCAGTTACGAGGTCCCGGGACTAGGGGTGACGTATTTT

CDR3 length: 14
J gene: TRBJ2-7
D gene: TRBD2
V gene: TRBV4-2
clone size: -
CDR3 protein: CASSQERGAYEQYF
CDR3 DNA: TGTGCCAGCAGCCAAGAGCGGGGGGCCTACGAGCAGTACTTC

CDR3 length: 14
J gene: TRBJ2-1
D gene: TRBD1
V gene: TRBV28
clone size: -
CDR3 protein: CASSTGTGFHEQFF
CDR3 DNA: TGTGCCAGCAGTACCGGGACAGGGTTCCATGAGCAGTTCTTC

CDR3 length: 15
J gene: TRBJ2-7
D gene: TRBD2
V gene: TRBV7-8
clone size: -
CDR3 protein: CASSLTLADLYEQYF
CDR3 DNA: TGTGCCAGCAGCTTAACACTAGCGGACCTCTACGAGCAGTACTTC

CDR3 length: 13
J gene: TRBJ1-5
D gene: TRBD1
V gene: TRBV10-3
clone size: -
CDR3 protein: CAISEDRAQPQHF
CDR3 DNA: TGTGCCATCAGTGAGGACAGGGCACAGCCCCAGCATTTT

CDR3 length: 12
J gene: TRBJ1-1
D gene: -
V gene: TRBV18
clone size: -
CDR3 protein: CASSPLNTEAFF
CDR3 DNA: TGTGCCAGCTCACCATTGAACACTGAAGCTTTCTTT

CDR3 length: 14
J gene: TRBJ2-2
D gene: TRBD2
V gene: TRBV6-5
clone size: -
CDR3 protein: CASRDAGGGGELFF
CDR3 DNA: TGTGCCAGCAGGGACGCGGGAGGAGGCGGGGAGCTGTTTTTT

CDR3 length: 15
J gene: TRBJ2-6
D gene: -
V gene: TRBV7-2
clone size: -
CDR3 protein: CASGTRSTGANVLTF
CDR3 DNA: TGTGCCAGCGGAACCCGGTCCACTGGGGCCAACGTCCTGACTTTC

CDR3 length: 15
J gene: TRBJ1-2
D gene: TRBD1
V gene: TRBV7-2
clone size: once
CDR3 protein: CASSSGQGAAYGYTF
CDR3 DNA: TGTGCCAGCAGCTCAGGACAGGGGGCCGCCTATGGCTACACCTTC